This is a list of T cell receptor beta chains from one sample in a study of identical twins. TCRdb independently ran MiXCR on the 5' RACE reads; one entry per CDR3 protein. The table lists fewer than 550,000 distinct CDR3 sequences, 15% of them singletons. These same data were also listed under a study on yellow fever vaccine responses in identical twins.

The sample consisted of CD4+ T cells sorted from blood. The source is a woman aged 18-30 years in good health. Each CDR3 is given with its conserved first and last residue. A D gene is named only where the DNA matches it firmly.

j_call v_call d_call cdr3_aa
TRBJ2-7 TRBV12-3/TRBV12-4 TRBD2 CASSRSGRSSYEQYF
TRBJ1-1 TRBV7-2 - CASSSRQVIATEAFF
TRBJ1-6 TRBV29-1 - CSVAGDRGSPLHF
TRBJ2-1 TRBV12-3/TRBV12-4 TRBD2 CASSLGTGGAEQFF
TRBJ1-5 TRBV5-1 - CASSPGSVGNQPQHF
TRBJ2-3 TRBV28 TRBD1 CASSPRTGRITDTQYF
TRBJ2-5 TRBV6-1 TRBD1 CASSAPGQGAETQYF
TRBJ2-7 TRBV6-5 - CASKADYEQYF
TRBJ1-1 TRBV6-1 - CASSPDFGPDGAFF
TRBJ2-7 TRBV11-3 TRBD1 CASSLKAGGYEQYF
TRBJ1-2 TRBV5-1 - CASSPPGERPNYGYTF
TRBJ2-5 TRBV19 - CASRLRGAGETQYF
TRBJ1-2 TRBV12-3/TRBV12-4 - CASSPRGGKVYGYTF
TRBJ2-3 TRBV12-3/TRBV12-4 TRBD2 CASRIAGPDTQYF
TRBJ2-7 TRBV5-1 - CASSAQAETYEQYF
TRBJ2-1 TRBV10-3 TRBD2 CAIEGGSTYNEQFF
TRBJ2-5 TRBV12-3/TRBV12-4 TRBD2 CASTWVAGGQETQYF
TRBJ1-1 TRBV7-9 - CASSAHLGDPEAFF
TRBJ1-5 TRBV10-2 - CASSEERLSNQPQHF
TRBJ2-6 TRBV10-3 TRBD2 CAISESSGIGGANVLTF
TRBJ2-1 TRBV7-3 TRBD1 CASSLGDRVSSVDEQFF
TRBJ2-1 TRBV6-1 TRBD2 CASTGLAGGRSSYNEQFF
TRBJ2-7 TRBV15 - CATSREIWASYEQYF
TRBJ2-1 TRBV7-9 - CASSLVGGYEQFF
TRBJ2-6 TRBV29-1 - CSVKGYSGANVLTF
TRBJ1-2 TRBV6-4 - CASSADSSLYGYTF
TRBJ2-4 TRBV7-2 - CASSLGRTALQYF
TRBJ2-2 TRBV20-1 TRBD1 CSAMGQGSTGELFF
TRBJ2-5 TRBV12-3/TRBV12-4 - CASSPDILKKTQYF
TRBJ2-3 TRBV5-1 - CASSSDADTQYF
TRBJ2-7 TRBV7-2 TRBD1 CASSLSGQSLYEQYF
TRBJ1-5 TRBV3-1 - CASTSGVGQPQHF
TRBJ2-7 TRBV5-1 - CASSTTTGTFSSYEQYF
TRBJ1-1 TRBV6-6 - CASSDGHNTEAFF
TRBJ2-6 TRBV7-8 - CASSLTSGVGANVLTF
TRBJ2-7 TRBV7-9 TRBD1 CASSPQLAGGQQYF
TRBJ2-1 TRBV7-8 TRBD1 CASSLRVGQGNNEQFF